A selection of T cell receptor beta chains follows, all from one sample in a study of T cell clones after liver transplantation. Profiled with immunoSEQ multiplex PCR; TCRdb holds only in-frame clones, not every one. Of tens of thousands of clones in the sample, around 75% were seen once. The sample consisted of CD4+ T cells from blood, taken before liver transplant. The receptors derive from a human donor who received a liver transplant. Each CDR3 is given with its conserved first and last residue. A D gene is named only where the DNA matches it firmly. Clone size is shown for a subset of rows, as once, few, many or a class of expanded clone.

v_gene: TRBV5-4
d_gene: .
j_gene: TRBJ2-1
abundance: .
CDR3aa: CASSLDPSSYNEQFF
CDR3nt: TGTGCCAGCAGCTTGGACCCGAGCTCCTACAATGAGCAGTTCTTC

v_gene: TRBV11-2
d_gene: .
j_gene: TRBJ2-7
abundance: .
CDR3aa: CASSSLDFYYEQYF
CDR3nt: TGTGCCAGCAGCTCCTTGGACTTCTACTACGAGCAGTACTTC

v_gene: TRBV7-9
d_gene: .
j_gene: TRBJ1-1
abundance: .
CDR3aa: CASSLRRNPEAFF
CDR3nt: TGTGCCAGCAGCTTACGGAGGAACCCTGAAGCTTTCTTT

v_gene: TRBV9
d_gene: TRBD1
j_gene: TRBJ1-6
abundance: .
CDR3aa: CASSVAWDRGSSPLHF
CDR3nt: TGTGCCAGCAGCGTAGCTTGGGACAGGGGGAGTTCACCCCTCCACTTT

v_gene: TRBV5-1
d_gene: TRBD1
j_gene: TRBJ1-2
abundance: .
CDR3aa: CASSPDWTGGGYTF
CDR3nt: TGCGCCAGCAGCCCAGACTGGACAGGTGGGGGCTACACCTTC

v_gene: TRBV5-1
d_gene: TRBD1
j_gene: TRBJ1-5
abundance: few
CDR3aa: CASRLGQGGDQPQHF
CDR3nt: TGCGCCAGCAGACTTGGACAGGGAGGGGATCAGCCCCAGCATTTT

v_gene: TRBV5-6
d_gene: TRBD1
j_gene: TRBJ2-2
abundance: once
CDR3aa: CASSPGQGSGELFF
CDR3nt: TGTGCCAGCAGCCCGGGACAGGGCTCCGGGGAGCTGTTTTTT

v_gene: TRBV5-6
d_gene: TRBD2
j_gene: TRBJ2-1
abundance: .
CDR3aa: CASIRSGVHNEQFF
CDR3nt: TGTGCCAGCATCAGAAGCGGGGTACACAATGAGCAGTTCTTC

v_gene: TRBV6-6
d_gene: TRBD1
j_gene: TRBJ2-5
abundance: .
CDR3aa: CASSYATGGKETQYF
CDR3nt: TGTGCCAGCAGTTACGCCACAGGGGGGAAGGAGACCCAGTACTTC

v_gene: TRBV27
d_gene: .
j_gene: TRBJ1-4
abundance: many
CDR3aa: CASSSTPDRKLFF
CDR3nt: TGTGCCAGCAGTTCAACCCCAGATCGCAAACTGTTTTTT

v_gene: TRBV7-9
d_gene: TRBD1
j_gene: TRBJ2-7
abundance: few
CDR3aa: CASSPTRGPEQYF
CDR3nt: TGTGCCAGCAGCCCGACCAGGGGGCCCGAGCAGTACTTC

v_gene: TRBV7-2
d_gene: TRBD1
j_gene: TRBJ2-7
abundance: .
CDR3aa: CASSHTGQGIYEQYF
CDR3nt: TGTGCCAGCAGCCACACGGGACAGGGGATCTACGAGCAGTACTTC

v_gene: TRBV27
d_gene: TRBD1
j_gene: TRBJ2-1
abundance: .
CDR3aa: CASSLSTGTGSNEQFF
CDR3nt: TGTGCCAGCAGTTTATCGACCGGGACAGGGTCCAATGAGCAGTTCTTC

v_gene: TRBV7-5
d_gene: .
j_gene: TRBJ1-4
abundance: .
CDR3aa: CAGSSGTGGWEEKLFF
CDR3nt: TGTGCCGGCTCGTCCGGGACAGGGGGCTGGGAGGAAAAACTGTTTTTT

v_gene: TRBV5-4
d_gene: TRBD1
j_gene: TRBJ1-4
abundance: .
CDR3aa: CASSLGQGSEKLFF
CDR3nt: TGTGCCAGCAGCTTGGGACAGGGTAGTGAAAAACTGTTTTTT

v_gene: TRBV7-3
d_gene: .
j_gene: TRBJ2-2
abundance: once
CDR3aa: CASSRYGDGELFF
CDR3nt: TGTGCCAGCAGCCGTTACGGAGACGGGGAGCTGTTTTTT

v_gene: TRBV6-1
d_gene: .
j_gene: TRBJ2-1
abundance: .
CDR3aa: CASSGQISSYNEQFF
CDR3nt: TGTGCCAGCAGCGGACAGATAAGCTCCTACAATGAGCAGTTCTTC

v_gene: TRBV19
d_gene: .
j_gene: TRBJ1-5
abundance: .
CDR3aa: CASSISQTESNQPQHF
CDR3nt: TGTGCCAGTAGTATAAGTCAAACAGAAAGCAATCAGCCCCAGCATTTT

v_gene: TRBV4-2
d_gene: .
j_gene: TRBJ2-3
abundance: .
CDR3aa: CASSLRGDTQYF
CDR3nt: TGTGCCAGCAGCCTCCGAGGGGATACGCAGTATTTT

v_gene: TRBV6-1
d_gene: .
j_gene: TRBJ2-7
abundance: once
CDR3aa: CASSEGGRGRSYEQYF
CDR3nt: TGTGCCAGCAGTGAAGGGGGCAGGGGCCGGTCCTACGAGCAGTACTTC

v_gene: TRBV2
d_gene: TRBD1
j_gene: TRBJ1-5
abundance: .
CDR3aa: CASSAGDRGGNQPQHF
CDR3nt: TGTGCCAGCAGTGCGGGGGACAGGGGTGGCAATCAGCCCCAGCATTTT

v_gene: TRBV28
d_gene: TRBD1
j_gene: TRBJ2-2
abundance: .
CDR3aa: CASSLAGGLFF
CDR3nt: TGTGCCAGCAGTTTAGCAGGGGGGCTGTTTTTT

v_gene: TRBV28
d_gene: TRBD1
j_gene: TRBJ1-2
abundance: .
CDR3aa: CASSNPVGTGNGYTF
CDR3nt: TGTGCCAGCAGCAATCCAGTTGGGACAGGGAATGGCTACACCTTC

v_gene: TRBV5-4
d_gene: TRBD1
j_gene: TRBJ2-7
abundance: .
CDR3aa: CASSLQGSSYEQYF
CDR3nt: TGTGCCAGCAGCTTACAGGGGTCGAGCTACGAGCAGTACTTC

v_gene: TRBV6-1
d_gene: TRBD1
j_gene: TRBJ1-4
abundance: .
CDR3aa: CASSVRDRNNEKLFF
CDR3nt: TGTGCCAGCAGTGTTCGGGACAGAAATAATGAAAAACTGTTTTTT

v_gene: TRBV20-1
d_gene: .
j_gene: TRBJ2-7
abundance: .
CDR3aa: CSAIAEIEQYF
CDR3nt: TGCAGTGCTATAGCCGAGATCGAGCAGTACTTC

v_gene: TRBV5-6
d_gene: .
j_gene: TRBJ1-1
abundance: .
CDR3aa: CASSLGVRVMNTEAFF
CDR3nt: TGTGCCAGCAGCTTAGGGGTTAGGGTGATGAACACTGAAGCTTTCTTT

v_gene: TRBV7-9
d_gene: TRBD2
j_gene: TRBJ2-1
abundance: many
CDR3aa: CASSFFSSGGANEQFF
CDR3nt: TGTGCCAGCAGCTTTTTTTCTAGCGGGGGGGCCAATGAGCAGTTCTTC

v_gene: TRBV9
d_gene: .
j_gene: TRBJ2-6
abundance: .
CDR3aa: CASSLQGAGANVLTF
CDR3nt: TGTGCCAGCAGCTTGCAGGGCGCTGGGGCCAACGTCCTGACTTTC

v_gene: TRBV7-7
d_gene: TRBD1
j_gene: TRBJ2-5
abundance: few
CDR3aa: CASSLSGQGGETQYF
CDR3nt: TGTGCTAGCAGCTTATCAGGACAGGGGGGAGAGACCCAGTACTTC

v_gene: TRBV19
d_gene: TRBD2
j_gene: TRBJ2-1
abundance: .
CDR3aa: CASYQGVAGGGEQFF
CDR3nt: TGTGCCAGTTACCAAGGGGTTGCGGGGGGAGGAGAGCAGTTCTTC

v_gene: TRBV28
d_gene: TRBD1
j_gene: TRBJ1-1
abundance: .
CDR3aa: CASSGAGGRMNTEAFF
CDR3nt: TGTGCCAGCAGTGGGGCAGGGGGCCGGATGAACACTGAAGCTTTCTTT

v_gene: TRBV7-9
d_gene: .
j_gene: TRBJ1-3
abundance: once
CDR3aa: CASSRASGNTIYF
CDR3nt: TGTGCCAGCAGCCGAGCATCTGGAAACACCATATATTTT

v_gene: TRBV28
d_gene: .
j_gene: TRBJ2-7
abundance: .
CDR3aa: CASSFRSSYEQYF
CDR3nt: TGTGCCAGCAGTTTTAGGAGCTCCTACGAGCAGTACTTC

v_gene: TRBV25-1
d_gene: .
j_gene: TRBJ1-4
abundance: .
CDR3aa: CASSVLGLEAEKLFF
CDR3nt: TGTGCCAGCAGTGTCTTAGGGTTGGAGGCTGAAAAACTGTTTTTT

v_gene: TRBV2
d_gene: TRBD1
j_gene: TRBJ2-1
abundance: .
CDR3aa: CASKAGQGEYNEQFF
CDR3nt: TGTGCCAGCAAGGCCGGGCAGGGGGAATACAATGAGCAGTTCTTC

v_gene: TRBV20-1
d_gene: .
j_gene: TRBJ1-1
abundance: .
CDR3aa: CSAASHTEAFF
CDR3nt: TGCAGTGCAGCCTCCCACACTGAAGCTTTCTTT

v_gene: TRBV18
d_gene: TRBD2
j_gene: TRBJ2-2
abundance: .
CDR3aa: CASSPLTSGGAGELFF
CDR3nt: TGTGCCAGCTCACCACTAACTAGCGGGGGCGCCGGGGAGCTGTTTTTT